This TCR beta chain was recorded in a study of cytomegalovirus exposure and HLA in healthy donors. The PCR used 60 Vbeta and 13 Jbeta primers. Method: immunoSEQ multiplex PCR; TCRdb's copy keeps in-frame clones and lacks some. The data hold 150,000 to 200,000 clones, with around 84% observed a single time. J gave up 10 bases and V 5 bases, and 12 bases lay outside the gene matches. Germline loops: CDR1 SGHAT, CDR2 FQNNGV. This CDR3 region has 15 residues. Donors were nominally healthy when sampled, though unrecorded immune exposures were likely. The chain carries TRBV11-2 and TRBJ1-1; TRBD1 matches at 11 bases. The sample taken for sequencing was PBMCs. The sequence came from a man aged 18 to 35 in good health and CMV-seronegative. The CDR3 sequence: CASSPGQGGRSAAFF. In DNA form, the CDR3 reads TGTGCCAGCAGCCCGGGACAGGGGGGAAGGTCTGCAGCTTTCTTT.